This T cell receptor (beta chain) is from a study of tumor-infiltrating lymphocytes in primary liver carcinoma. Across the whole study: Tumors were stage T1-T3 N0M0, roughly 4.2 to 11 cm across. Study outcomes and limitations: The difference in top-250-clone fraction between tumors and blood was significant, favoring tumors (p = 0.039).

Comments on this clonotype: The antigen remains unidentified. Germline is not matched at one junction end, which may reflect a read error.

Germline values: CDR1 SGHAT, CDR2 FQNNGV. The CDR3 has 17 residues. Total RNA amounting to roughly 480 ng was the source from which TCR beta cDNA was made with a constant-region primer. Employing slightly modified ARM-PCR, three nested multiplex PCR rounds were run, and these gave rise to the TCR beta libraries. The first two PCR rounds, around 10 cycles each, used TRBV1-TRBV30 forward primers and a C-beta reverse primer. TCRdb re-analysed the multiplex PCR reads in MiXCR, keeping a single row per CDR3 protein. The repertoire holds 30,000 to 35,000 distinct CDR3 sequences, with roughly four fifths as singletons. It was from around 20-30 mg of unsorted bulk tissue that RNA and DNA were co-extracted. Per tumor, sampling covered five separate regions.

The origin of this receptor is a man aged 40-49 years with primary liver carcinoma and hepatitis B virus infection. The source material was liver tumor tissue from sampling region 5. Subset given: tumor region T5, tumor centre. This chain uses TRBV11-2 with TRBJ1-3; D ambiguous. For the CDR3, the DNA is TGTGCCAACAGCCTAGTTGGCCCCGGGATAGTAGGAGACACCATATATTTT. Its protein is CANSLVGPGIVGDTIYF.